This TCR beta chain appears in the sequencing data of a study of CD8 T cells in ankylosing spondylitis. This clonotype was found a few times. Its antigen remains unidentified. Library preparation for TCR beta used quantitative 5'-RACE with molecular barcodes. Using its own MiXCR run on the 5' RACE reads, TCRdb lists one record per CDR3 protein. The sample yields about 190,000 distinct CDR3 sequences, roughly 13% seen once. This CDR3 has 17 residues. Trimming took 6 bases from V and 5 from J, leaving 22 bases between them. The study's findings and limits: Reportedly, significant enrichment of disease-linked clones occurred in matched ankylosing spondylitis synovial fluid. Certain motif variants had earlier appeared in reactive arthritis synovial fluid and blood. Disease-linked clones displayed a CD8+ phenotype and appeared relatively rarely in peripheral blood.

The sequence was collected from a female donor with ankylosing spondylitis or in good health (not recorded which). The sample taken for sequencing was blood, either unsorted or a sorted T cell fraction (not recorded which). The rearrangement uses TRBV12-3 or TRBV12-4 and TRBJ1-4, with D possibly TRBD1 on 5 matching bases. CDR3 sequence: CASSPPGWDPKNEKLFF. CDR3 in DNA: TGTGCCAGCAGCCCCCCGGGTTGGGACCCCAAGAATGAAAAACTGTTTTTT.